This passage covers 8 T cell receptor beta chains from one sample sequenced in a study of shared clonotypes between healthy human individuals. Clones were read by immunoSEQ multiplex PCR, and TCRdb kept only the in-frame ones, dropping some. In the table there are 2 million to 3 million clones, 90% to 95% of which are singletons. Material: naive CD4+ T cells from PBMCs. Subset meaning: CD45RA+ positively selected. The origin of the receptors is a man aged 18-30 years in good health. Some clones in this sample may be carry-over from other donors' samples.

A note on this clone: Within the sample, other DNA sequences also encode this same CDR3. The chain carries TRBV7-9 and TRBJ2-7; D unclear. Germline CDR1 and CDR2: SEHNR and FQNEAQ (reference sequence). Trimming shortened V by 4 bases and J by 3 bases, and 4 bases separated the two germline ends. The CDR3 runs 11 residues. CDR3 bases: TGTGCCAGCAGCTCCTACTACGAGCAGTACTTC. This gives the protein CASSSYYEQYF.

The chain uses TRBV5-4 and TRBJ2-3; D gene ambiguous. The CDR3 totals 14 residues. The germline V gene encodes CDR1 SGHNT and CDR2 YYREEE (reference sequence). Trimming cost V 1 base and J 0 bases, with 6 bases left between them. The CDR3 bases are TGTGCCAGCAGCTTGATTGGGAGCACAGATACGCAGTATTTT. This sequence encodes CASSLIGSTDTQYF.

This chain links TRBV13 with TRBJ2-5; D gene ambiguous. This CDR3 has 13 amino acids. V lost 5 bases to trimming and J lost 1 base, with 8 bases between them. In germline, CDR1 is PRHDT, CDR2 FYEKMQ (reference sequence). The CDR3 loop is CASSARPQETQYF. The CDR3 DNA reads as TGTGCCAGCAGCGCACGTCCCCAAGAGACCCAGTACTTC. Filled out from reference TRBV13 and TRBJ2-5, the complete variable domain reads AAGVIQSPRHLIKEKRETATLKCYPIPRHDTVYWYQQGPGQDPQFLISFYEKMQSDKGSIPDRFSAQQFSDYHSELNMSSLELGDSALYFCASSARPQETQYFGPGTRLLVL.

The chain's CDR3 is CASSVGGSVTGELFF. The CDR3 DNA follows: TGTGCCAGCAGTGTGGGCGGGAGTGTTACGGGGGAGCTGTTTTTT. The rearrangement uses TRBV6-1 and TRBJ2-2; 7 bases are shared with TRBD2. J was trimmed by 8 bases and V by 4 bases; bases with no gene match: 10. CDR3 size: 15 residues. The germline V gene has CDR1 MNHNS and CDR2 SASEGT.

V gene TRBV28 combines with J gene TRBJ1-2; 8 bases match TRBD1. This CDR3 is built from 12 residues. Germline CDR1 MDHEN, CDR2 SYDVKM. V shed 5 bases, J shed 9 bases, and the junction held 5 bases outside the gene matches. CDR3 sequence (DNA): TGTGCCAGCAGTCGTAACAGGGGGAGCTACACCTTC. This codes for CASSRNRGSYTF.

The genes are TRBV28 and TRBJ2-3, with no clear D. The CDR3 is made up of 13 amino acids. V was cut by 8 bases and J by 5 bases, with 14 bases left in between. Germline V gene sequence: CDR1 MDHEN, CDR2 SYDVKM. CDR3 protein: CASRPGGRDTQYF. The DNA for the CDR3 is TGTGCCAGCCGCCCTGGCGGCCGAGATACGCAGTATTTT.

J is TRBJ2-1 and V is TRBV7-3, with a tentative D call TRBD2 (5 bases). There are 17 residues in the CDR3. The V gene lost 4 bases and the J gene lost 4 bases, with 20 bases spanning the gap. Germline V gene data show CDR1 as SGHTA and CDR2 as FQGTGA. The CDR3: CASSSTPLASGYNEQFF. In nucleotides, the CDR3 is TGTGCCAGCAGCTCTACCCCCCTAGCATCGGGATACAATGAGCAGTTCTTC. Full variable domain (missing parts from reference TRBV7-3 and TRBJ2-1): GAGVSQTPSNKVTEKGKYVELRCDPISGHTALYWYRQSLGQGPEFLIYFQGTGAADDSGLPNDRFFAVRPEGSVSTLKIQRTERGDSAVYLCASSSTPLASGYNEQFFGPGTRLTVL.

This chain links TRBV4-2 with TRBJ2-3, with 10 bases that match TRBD2. V lost 4 bases and J lost 3; bases outside the gene matches: 10. This CDR3 is 17 amino acids long. From germline, CDR1 is LGHNA and CDR2 YNFKEQ. CDR3 protein: CASSLDPLTSGTDTQYF. The CDR3 DNA sequence: TGTGCCAGCAGCCTAGATCCCCTGACTAGCGGGACAGATACGCAGTATTTT.